This T cell receptor beta chain was sequenced for a study of cytomegalovirus exposure and HLA in healthy donors. Study-level results: In a later analysis, donors in an Asian-associated ancestry cluster reportedly had fewer N-insertions in productive TCRs than the cohort mean.

In regard to this clone: Its antigen is undetermined.

The study ran its PCR with 60 Vbeta and 13 Jbeta primers. Method: immunoSEQ multiplex PCR; TCRdb's copy keeps in-frame clones and lacks some. The sample records some 150,000 clones, roughly 89% being singletons. The CDR3 covers 15 residues. V lost 4 bases, J lost 0 bases, and 3 bases stayed unmatched. CDR1 is SGHRS, CDR2 YFSETQ, per germline. V usage is TRBV5-1 and J usage is TRBJ2-3; 9 bases align to TRBD2. The TCR sequence derives from a woman aged 25 to 45 in good health and CMV-seronegative. The sequencing sample was made of PBMCs. CDR3 DNA sequence: TGCGCCAGCAGCCCTAGCGGGATTAGCACAGATACGCAGTATTTT. Amino acids: CASSPSGISTDTQYF.